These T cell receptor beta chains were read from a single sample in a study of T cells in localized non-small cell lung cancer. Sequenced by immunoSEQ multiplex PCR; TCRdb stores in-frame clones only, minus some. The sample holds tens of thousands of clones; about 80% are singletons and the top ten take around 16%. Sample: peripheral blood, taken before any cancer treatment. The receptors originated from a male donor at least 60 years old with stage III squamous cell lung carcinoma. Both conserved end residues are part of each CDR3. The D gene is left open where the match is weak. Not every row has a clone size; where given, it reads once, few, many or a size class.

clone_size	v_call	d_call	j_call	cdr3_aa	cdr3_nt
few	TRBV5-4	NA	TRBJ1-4	CASSGGGGDEKLFF	TGTGCCAGCAGCGGCGGAGGCGGGGACGAAAAACTGTTTTTT
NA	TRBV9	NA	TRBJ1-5	CASSASWGNQPQHF	TGTGCCAGCAGCGCCTCATGGGGCAATCAGCCCCAGCATTTT
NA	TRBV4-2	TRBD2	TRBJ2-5	CASSQEIGGDGLEETQYF	TGTGCCAGCAGCCAAGAAATCGGGGGGGACGGTTTAGAAGAGACCCAGTACTTC
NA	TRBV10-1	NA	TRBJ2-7	CASSESAGGYYEQYF	TGCGCCAGCAGTGAGTCCGCAGGAGGGTACTACGAGCAGTACTTC
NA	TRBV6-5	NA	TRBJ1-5	CASSLGWRGQPQHF	TGTGCCAGCAGTCTCGGATGGCGAGGACAGCCCCAGCATTTT
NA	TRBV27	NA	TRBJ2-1	CASSFSTGDNEQFF	TGTGCCAGCAGTTTTTCTACGGGTGACAATGAGCAGTTCTTC
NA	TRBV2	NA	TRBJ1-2	CAIPARSGGYTF	TGTGCCATTCCGGCGAGGTCGGGCGGCTACACCTTC
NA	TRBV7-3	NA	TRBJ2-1	CASSDRPEQFF	TGTGCCAGCAGTGACAGACCCGAGCAGTTCTTC
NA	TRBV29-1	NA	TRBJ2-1	CSVAIARPAYNEQFF	TGCAGCGTGGCCATAGCGCGGCCTGCCTACAATGAGCAGTTCTTC
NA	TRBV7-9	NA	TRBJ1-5	CASSLGETQGINQPQHF	TGTGCCAGCAGCTTAGGGGAAACTCAGGGGATAAACCAGCCCCAGCATTTT
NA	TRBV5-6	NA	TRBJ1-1	CASSFLTTEAFF	TGTGCCAGCAGCTTTTTAACCACTGAAGCTTTCTTT
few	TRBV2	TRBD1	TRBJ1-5	CASNRGMEQPQHF	TGTGCCAGCAACAGGGGAATGGAACAGCCCCAGCATTTT
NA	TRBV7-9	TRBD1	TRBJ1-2	CASSLNQGGGYGYTF	TGTGCCAGCAGCTTAAATCAGGGGGGAGGCTATGGCTACACCTTC
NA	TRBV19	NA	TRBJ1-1	CASSMTGANTEAFF	TGTGCCAGTAGTATGACAGGAGCGAACACTGAAGCTTTCTTT
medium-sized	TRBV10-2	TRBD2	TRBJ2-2	CASTLAGVGTGELFF	TGCGCCAGCACTCTAGCGGGAGTAGGAACCGGGGAGCTGTTTTTT
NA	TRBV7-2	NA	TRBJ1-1	CASGAIRGVGEAFF	TGTGCCAGCGGGGCTATAAGGGGAGTAGGTGAAGCTTTCTTT
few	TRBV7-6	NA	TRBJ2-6	CASSLQVPRGANVLTF	TGTGCCAGCAGCCTTCAGGTTCCGAGGGGGGCCAACGTCCTGACTTTC
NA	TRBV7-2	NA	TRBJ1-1	CASSPIGPYTEAFF	TGTGCCAGCAGCCCGATCGGACCGTACACTGAAGCTTTCTTT
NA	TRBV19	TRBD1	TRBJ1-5	CASSRDRGSNQPQHF	TGTGCCAGCTCCCGGGACAGGGGAAGCAATCAGCCCCAGCATTTT
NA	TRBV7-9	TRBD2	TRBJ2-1	CASSQGTSGIYNEQFF	TGTGCCAGCAGCCAGGGGACTAGCGGGATCTACAATGAGCAGTTCTTC
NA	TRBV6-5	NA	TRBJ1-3	CASSGGYAGNTIYF	TGTGCCAGCAGTGGTGGATATGCTGGAAACACCATATATTTT
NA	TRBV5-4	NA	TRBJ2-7	CASSLYGTLSYEQYF	TGTGCCAGCAGCTTGTACGGGACACTGTCCTACGAGCAGTACTTC
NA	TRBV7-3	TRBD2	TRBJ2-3	CASSLTPVAGGMTDTQYF	TGTGCCAGCAGCTTAACCCCGGTGGCGGGGGGGATGACAGATACGCAGTATTTT
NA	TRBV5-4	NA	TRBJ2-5	CASSFRAGQIQETQYF	TGTGCCAGCAGCTTCAGGGCGGGGCAAATACAAGAGACCCAGTACTTC
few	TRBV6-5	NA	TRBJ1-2	CASSYSGGPGYTF	TGTGCCAGCAGTTACTCGGGGGGTCCGGGCTACACCTTC
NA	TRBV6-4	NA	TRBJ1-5	CASSDGPTQPQHF	TGTGCCAGCAGTGACGGACCGACCCAGCCCCAGCATTTT
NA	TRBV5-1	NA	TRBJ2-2	CASKAGGINTGELFF	TGCGCCAGCAAGGCAGGGGGGATTAACACCGGGGAGCTGTTTTTT
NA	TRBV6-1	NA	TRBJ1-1	CASSRDGPEAFF	TGTGCCAGCAGCCGGGACGGACCTGAAGCTTTCTTT
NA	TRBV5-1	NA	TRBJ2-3	CASGPTGTITDTQYF	TGCGCCAGCGGCCCGACAGGAACGATCACAGATACGCAGTATTTT
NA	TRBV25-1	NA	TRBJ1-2	CASSQRTGAHGYTF	TGTGCCAGCAGCCAAAGGACCGGGGCCCATGGCTACACCTTC
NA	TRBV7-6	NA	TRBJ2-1	CASSLEVAPGNEQFF	TGTGCCAGCAGCTTAGAGGTGGCGCCGGGGAATGAGCAGTTCTTC
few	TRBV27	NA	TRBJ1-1	CASGEVSITEAFF	TGTGCCAGCGGGGAGGTTTCAATCACTGAAGCTTTCTTT
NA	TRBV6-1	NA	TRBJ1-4	CASSESGREKLFF	TGTGCCAGCAGTGAATCCGGACGGGAAAAACTGTTTTTT
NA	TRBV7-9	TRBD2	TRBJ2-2	CASSLGLAGSYTGELFF	TGTGCCAGCAGCTTAGGGCTAGCGGGGTCGTACACCGGGGAGCTGTTTTTT
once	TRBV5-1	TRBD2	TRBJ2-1	CASSLQGGNEQFF	TGCGCCAGCAGCTTGCAGGGAGGGAATGAGCAGTTCTTC
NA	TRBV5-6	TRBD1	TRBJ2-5	CASSTAGTGGLETQYF	TGTGCCAGCAGCACAGCCGGGACAGGGGGCCTAGAGACCCAGTACTTC
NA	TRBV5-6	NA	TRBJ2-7	CASSLMIDSSYEQYF	TGTGCCAGCAGCTTGATGATCGACTCCTCCTACGAGCAGTACTTC
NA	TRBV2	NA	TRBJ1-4	CASSYWPSNEKLFF	TGTGCCAGCAGTTATTGGCCTTCTAATGAAAAACTGTTTTTT
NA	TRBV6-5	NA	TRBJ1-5	CASSYSNSALSPQHF	TGTGCCAGCAGTTACTCGAACAGCGCATTATCGCCCCAGCATTTT
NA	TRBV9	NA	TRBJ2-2	CASSVDQANTGELFF	TGTGCCAGCAGCGTAGACCAAGCTAACACCGGGGAGCTGTTTTTT
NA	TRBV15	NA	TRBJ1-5	CATSRGGTAQPQHF	TGTGCCACCAGCAGAGGGGGGACCGCTCAGCCCCAGCATTTT
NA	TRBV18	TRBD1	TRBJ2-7	CASSPGTDSYEQYF	TGTGCCAGCTCACCCGGGACAGACTCCTACGAGCAGTACTTC
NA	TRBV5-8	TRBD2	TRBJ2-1	CASSPTSGRRHEQFF	TGTGCCAGCAGCCCTACCAGCGGGAGGCGCCATGAGCAGTTCTTC
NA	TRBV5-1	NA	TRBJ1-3	CASSAQTGGNTIYF	TGCGCCAGCAGCGCACAGACGGGAGGAAACACCATATATTTT
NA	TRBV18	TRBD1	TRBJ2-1	CASSGDRGNEQFF	TGTGCCAGCTCCGGGGACAGAGGCAATGAGCAGTTCTTC
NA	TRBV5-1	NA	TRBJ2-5	CASSGGTVAVGTQYF	TGCGCCAGCAGCGGCGGGACAGTTGCGGTCGGGACCCAGTACTTC
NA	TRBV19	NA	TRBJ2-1	CASSTLTGISPQFF	TGTGCCAGTAGTACGTTAACAGGGATCTCCCCGCAGTTCTTC
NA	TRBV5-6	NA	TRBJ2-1	CASSYYNEQFF	TGTGCCAGCAGCTACTACAATGAGCAGTTCTTC
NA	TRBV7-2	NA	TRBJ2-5	CASSLGTAETQYF	TGTGCCAGCAGCTTGGGGACGGCAGAGACCCAGTACTTC
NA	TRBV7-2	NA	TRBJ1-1	CASSLRLGNTEAFF	TGTGCCAGCAGCTTAAGGCTGGGGAACACTGAAGCTTTCTTT
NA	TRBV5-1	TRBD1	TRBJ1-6	CASSLALGQGSPLHF	TGCGCCAGCAGCTTGGCCCTGGGACAGGGCTCACCCCTCCACTTT
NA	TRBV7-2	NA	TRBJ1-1	CASSLGPGDPTEAFF	TGTGCCAGCAGCTTAGGACCAGGGGACCCAACTGAAGCTTTCTTT
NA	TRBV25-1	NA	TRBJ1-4	CASSEVSVYNEKLFF	TGTGCCAGCAGTGAAGTTTCGGTCTATAATGAAAAACTGTTTTTT
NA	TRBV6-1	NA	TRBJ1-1	CASRSGGTTEAFF	TGTGCCAGCAGAAGTGGAGGGACCACTGAAGCTTTCTTT
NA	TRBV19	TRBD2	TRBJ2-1	CASSETSGKEFF	TGTGCCAGTAGTGAGACTAGCGGGAAGGAGTTCTTC
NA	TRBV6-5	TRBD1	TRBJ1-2	CASSYAPGQGAGGYTF	TGTGCCAGCAGTTACGCCCCAGGACAGGGGGCTGGTGGCTACACCTTC
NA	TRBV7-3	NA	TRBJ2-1	CASSFRTSSYNEQFF	TGTGCCAGCAGCTTTAGGACCAGCTCCTACAATGAGCAGTTCTTC